The T cell receptor beta chain under discussion was sequenced for a study of T cells after yellow fever vaccination (dated by TCRdb to the late 2010s). For the study in its entirety: Using CD3, CD45RA, CCR7 and CD95 staining, memory subsets (EM, EMRA, CM and Tscm) were sorted on a BD FACS Aria III. Sorting of memory subsets took place on days 0, 15 and 45 and at 18 months after primary vaccination, as well as on days 0, 15 and 45 after the 30-year booster. To track T-cell clones before and after primary and booster YFV17D yellow fever vaccination, bulk TCR alpha and beta repertoires were sequenced longitudinally. The SMART-Seq v4 Ultra Low Input RNA kit was used to prepare libraries from fractions with low cell numbers. Blood samples were taken at several timepoints before and after primary and secondary immunization, and bulk PBMC replicates and cell subsets were isolated. The cohort comprised two healthy male donors, one aged 18 to 30 and one aged 30 to 39 years.

Trimming takes 1 base from V and 4 bases from J, and the germline ends sit 14 bases apart. CDR3 length: 16 amino acids, cysteine to phenylalanine. The read is trimmed to its CDR3 DNA, 48 bases read in frame from base 1. As encoded in the germline V gene, CDR1 is SGHRS while CDR2 is YFSETQ. TCR cDNA was synthesized by 5'RACE template switching, which introduced a universal primer site and unique molecular identifiers. cDNA synthesis was primed from both the TCR alpha and TCR beta constant segments. Library amplification involved two PCR steps, and the second step added sample barcodes and sequencing adapters. Sequencing of libraries was done on Illumina HiSeq 2500 (2x100 bp) or NovaSeq (2x150 bp). Concerning the study's data processing: MIGEC was used to demultiplex reads and collapse the reads into UMI consensus sequences, and MiXCR was used for V(D)J alignment. Vaccine-responding clonotypes were identified with edgeR using replicate PBMC samples, with FDR below 0.01 and a log2 fold change above 5 up to day 15 being required. Each bulk clonotype was labeled CD4 or CD8 based on which sequenced repertoire, CD4 or CD8, contained the clonotype at higher abundance. Clonotype frequencies in memory subsets were weighted by FACS-sorted cell numbers to estimate each clone's distribution across memory phenotypes. TCRdb redid the processing of the public reads, applying fastp at Q25 and MiXCR, and retained in-frame beta chains. Rows are unified per CDR3 protein, each entry keeping the most common DNA and genes. Clone size and V and J calls follow TCRdb, not the original study. The sample profile shows 25,000 to 40,000 distinct CDR3 sequences; about 6.6% of them were found once. Around a fifth of the sample lies in the top ten.

General findings and caveats noted by the study authors: Because the study included only a couple of donors, the extent to which the findings can be generalized is limited. Because abundant contaminating clonotypes from the bulk population could be contained in FACS-sorted repertoires, computational filtering was required. The secondary T-cell response was found to be weaker but faster than the primary response, with a peak reached on day 5 rather than on day 15. Most clones expanded after primary vaccination (around 96% of CD4 and 88% of CD8) were re-detected after the booster, suggesting that broad memory maintenance occurred. A small share of clonotypes occurred in both CD4 and CD8 compartments, likely arising from convergent recombination. In the sorted memory subsets on day 0, nearly all vaccine-responding clonotypes were below the level of detection.

Per the publication, the treatment or condition label means: live attenuated yellow fever vaccine strain. A standard Ficoll-Paque protocol was used to isolate PBMCs from peripheral blood. The RNeasy Micro Kit was used to extract RNA from sorted memory subsets. This clonotype was counted at least ten times. Base-call qualities are not available, and no considerably larger clone is one nucleotide away. The V gene is TRBV5-1 and the J gene is TRBJ2-2; the D region may be TRBD1 or TRBD2, each matching 5 bases equally. The clonotype was recovered from a man between 18 and 29 years old who received the YFV17D yellow fever vaccine. Specimen: PBMCs, either bulk or a sorted T-cell subset (CD4+, CD8+, memory, or dextramer-sorted; not recorded which), collected on the day of the first yellow fever vaccination. CDR3 protein: CASSLTGGAGTGELFF. The DNA sequence is given as TGCGCCAGCAGCTTGACTGGGGGAGCTGGCACCGGGGAGCTGTTTTTT.